The source of this T cell receptor beta chain is a study of breast tumors, draining lymph nodes, adjacent tissues. Findings and caveats of the study: Findings are consistent with lymph node origin and intratumoral expansion of most tumor T cells.

This CDR3 is built from 14 residues. Germline lookup yields CDR1 SNHLY and CDR2 FYNNEI. V was shortened by 8 bases and J by 4 bases, with 15 bases between the two germline ends. Breast cancer patients provided tissue from their axillary draining lymph nodes. TCRdb re-called the multiplex PCR reads through MiXCR, storing one row per CDR3 protein. This table has more than 250,000 distinct CDR3 sequences, about 30% appearing once. Of note for this clonotype: Its specificity is not known.

Material for sequencing was axillary lymph node tissue. V and J are TRBV2 and TRBJ1-5, with D possibly matching TRBD1 (5 bases). This sequence was found in a female donor with breast cancer. Some clones in this sample may be carry-over from other donors' samples. The CDR3 region is CASVGGALNQPQHF. As DNA, the CDR3 is TGTGCCAGCGTTGGAGGGGCGCTTAATCAGCCCCAGCATTTT.